This is a list of T cell receptor beta chains from one sample in a study of blood T cell repertoires in COVID-19. The data were produced by immunoSEQ multiplex PCR, yet TCRdb's version contains in-frame clones alone and is incomplete. The table shows under 150,000 clones, with more than 70% occurring only once. Input material: peripheral blood. Receptor source: a human donor in a cohort sampled during active COVID-19. Both conserved end residues are part of each CDR3. A D gene is named only where the DNA matches it firmly. Size is omitted from some rows. Given values are once, few, many or a class for expanded clones.

J: TRBJ2-7
size: NA
V: TRBV19
D: NA
DNA: TGTGCCAGTAGTAGCTCAGGGGGGTACGAGCAGTACTTC
CDR3: CASSSSGGYEQYF

J: TRBJ1-4
size: NA
V: TRBV3-1/TRBV3-2
D: TRBD1
DNA: TGTGCCAGCAGGAAGACAGGGGCTATACCTAATGAAAAACTGTTTTTT
CDR3: CASRKTGAIPNEKLFF

J: TRBJ1-1
size: NA
V: TRBV2
D: TRBD1
DNA: TGTGCCAGCAGTGCTACAGGGGGAAACACTGAAGCTTTCTTT
CDR3: CASSATGGNTEAFF

J: TRBJ2-2
size: NA
V: TRBV5-1
D: TRBD1
DNA: TGCGCCAGCAGCTACCGAGGGACAGTCGGGGAGCTGTTTTTT
CDR3: CASSYRGTVGELFF

J: TRBJ1-1
size: few
V: TRBV10-3
D: NA
DNA: TGTGCCATCAGTGAGTCGAGTGTAACAGAAAACACTGAAGCTTTCTTT
CDR3: CAISESSVTENTEAFF

J: TRBJ1-2
size: NA
V: TRBV6-5
D: NA
DNA: TGTGCCAGCAGTTCGAGACAGTTAGCTAACTATGGCTACACCTTC
CDR3: CASSSRQLANYGYTF

J: TRBJ1-5
size: NA
V: TRBV30
D: TRBD1
DNA: TGTGCCTGGGGGACAGGGCGGTATCAGCCCCAGCATTTT
CDR3: CAWGTGRYQPQHF

J: TRBJ1-6
size: NA
V: TRBV14
D: NA
DNA: TGTGCCAGCAGCCAAGACAGGGTATGGAATTCACCCCTCCACTTT
CDR3: CASSQDRVWNSPLHF

J: TRBJ1-1
size: NA
V: TRBV5-4
D: TRBD1
DNA: TGTGCCAGCAGCAAACGGGACAGGGAACCCTCGAACACTGAAGCTTTCTTT
CDR3: CASSKRDREPSNTEAFF

J: TRBJ1-1
size: once
V: TRBV13
D: NA
DNA: TGTGCCAGCAGCTGGCGGTCGAGCACTGAAGCTTTCTTT
CDR3: CASSWRSSTEAFF

J: TRBJ2-2
size: NA
V: TRBV2
D: NA
DNA: TGTGCCAGCAGGGAGGAGGGGGCCGGCACCGGGGAGCTGTTTTTT
CDR3: CASREEGAGTGELFF

J: TRBJ1-1
size: NA
V: TRBV19
D: TRBD1
DNA: TGTGCCAGTAGCCTCGCCGGACAGGACCCCGAAGCTTTCTTT
CDR3: CASSLAGQDPEAFF

J: TRBJ2-7
size: NA
V: TRBV27
D: TRBD2
DNA: TGTGCCAGCAGTGCCTATAGCGGGGGGGCGAGTCACGAGCAGTACTTC
CDR3: CASSAYSGGASHEQYF

J: TRBJ1-4
size: NA
V: TRBV3-1/TRBV3-2
D: NA
DNA: TGTGCCAGCAGCCAATCCTACAGTAATGAAAAACTGTTTTTT
CDR3: CASSQSYSNEKLFF

J: TRBJ2-3
size: NA
V: TRBV7-9
D: TRBD2
DNA: TGTGCCAGCAGCCCCCAAGCGGGGCTCACAGATACGCAGTATTTT
CDR3: CASSPQAGLTDTQYF

J: TRBJ2-5
size: NA
V: TRBV9
D: TRBD2
DNA: TGTGCCAGCAGCGTAGCTCCTAGCGGGGGTCAAGAGACCCAGTACTTC
CDR3: CASSVAPSGGQETQYF

J: TRBJ1-2
size: NA
V: TRBV21-1
D: NA
DNA: TGTGCCAGCAGCAAAACAGGGAGTGGCTACACCTTC
CDR3: CASSKTGSGYTF

J: TRBJ2-2
size: once
V: TRBV9
D: TRBD2
DNA: TGTGCCAGCAGCGTAGAGGCGGGGGGGACCGGGGAGCTGTTTTTT
CDR3: CASSVEAGGTGELFF

J: TRBJ1-1
size: NA
V: TRBV2
D: NA
DNA: TGTGCCAGCAGTAGCAGGGAAAACACTGAAGCTTTCTTT
CDR3: CASSSRENTEAFF

J: TRBJ2-5
size: NA
V: TRBV5-4
D: NA
DNA: TGTGCCAGCAGCCACACCGACAGCCCTAGGACCCAGTACTTC
CDR3: CASSHTDSPRTQYF